What follows are 26 T cell receptor beta chains derived from one specimen sequenced in a study of blood T cell repertoires in COVID-19. Some clones are missing from TCRdb's copy, which holds only in-frame ones; the method was immunoSEQ multiplex PCR. There are under 200,000 clones in the sample; roughly 93% occur only once, and almost 5% lies in the top ten. Sequenced input: peripheral blood. These receptors were taken from a man aged 18 to 29 with COVID-19, enrolled during active disease.

J is TRBJ2-3 and V is TRBV4-3; 7 nucleotides line up with TRBD2. The CDR3 contains 17 residues. J lost 2 bases, V lost 1 base, and 9 bases had no gene match. The V gene's germline CDR1 is LGHNA and CDR2 YSLEER. The CDR3 bases are TGCGCCAGCAGCCAAGCCATTCGGGACTACTACACAGATACGCAGTATTTT. Translating it yields CASSQAIRDYYTDTQYF.

The genes are TRBV6-2 or TRBV6-3 and TRBJ2-7; 10 nucleotides align to TRBD1. Germline lookup yields CDR1 MNHEY and CDR2 SVGEGT. J was trimmed by 5 bases and V by 5 bases; bases with no gene match: 6. This CDR3 region has 14 residues. CDR3 coding DNA: TGTGCCAGCAGTGCAACCGGGACAGGGGACGAGCAGTACTTC. Translated, it gives CASSATGTGDEQYF.

V gene TRBV27 combines with J gene TRBJ1-5; tentatively, D is TRBD1 (5 bases). CDR1 and CDR2 (germline): MNHEY, SMNVEV (reference sequence). This CDR3 has 15 amino acids. V was cut by 5 bases and J by 0 bases, with 11 bases left in between. The CDR3 DNA is TGTGCCAGCAGTGTTGTTAGGGGTAGCAATCAGCCCCAGCATTTT. Protein: CASSVVRGSNQPQHF.

The chain combines TRBV6-1 with TRBJ1-5, with a possible D match to TRBD1 (5 bases). The V gene lost 2 bases and the J gene lost 9 bases, with 17 bases spanning the gap. The CDR3 has 15 amino acids. The germline V gene has CDR1 MNHNS and CDR2 SASEGT. The CDR3 sequence is CASSERGNKIWPQHF. CDR3 in DNA: TGTGCCAGCAGTGAAAGGGGAAATAAGATCTGGCCCCAGCATTTT.

V usage is TRBV24-1 and J usage is TRBJ1-5; no definite D call. V lost 5 bases, J lost 1 base, and 14 bases lay in between. Germline CDR1 reads KGHDR; CDR2 reads SFDVKD. The CDR3 totals 16 residues. The CDR3 protein is CATSVERPRSNQPQHF. The CDR3 coding sequence is TGTGCCACCAGTGTCGAGCGCCCTCGGAGCAATCAGCCCCAGCATTTT.

This chain links TRBV28 with TRBJ2-7, with a tentative D call TRBD2 (6 bases). CDR1 and CDR2 from the germline V gene are MDHEN and SYDVKM. The germline V and J ends were trimmed by 6 bases and 5 bases, with 20 bases remaining between them. The CDR3 is made up of 15 amino acids. This CDR3 reads CASRGGPLGQNEQYF. As DNA, the CDR3 is TGTGCCAGCAGGGGGGGACCGCTGGGTCAAAACGAGCAGTACTTC. Full variable domain (outside the CDR3, taken from reference TRBV28 and TRBJ2-7): DVKVTQSSRYLVKRTGEKVFLECVQDMDHENMFWYRQDPGLGLRLIYFSYDVKMKEKGDIPEGYSVSREKKERFSLILESASTNQTSMYLCASRGGPLGQNEQYFGPGTRLTVT.

This chain connects TRBV4-3 to TRBJ2-7; 10 nucleotides align to TRBD2. V dropped 6 bases and J dropped 4; count of bases not matched to a gene: 9. CDR1 is LGHNA and CDR2 is YSLEER in the germline V gene. This CDR3 has 15 amino acids. DNA of the CDR3: TGCGCCAGCAGAACTGGCCTAGCGGGAGTTTACGAGCAGTACTTC. Residues: CASRTGLAGVYEQYF.

The genes are TRBV3-1 (or the pseudogene TRBV3-2) and TRBJ2-7, with D maybe TRBD2 (6 bases). Germline V gene sequence: CDR1 LGHDT, CDR2 YNNKEL (reference sequence). The CDR3 loop spans 15 amino acids. The V gene lost 1 base and the J gene lost 3 bases, with 13 bases spanning the gap. This CDR3 reads CASSQGPGVGYEQYF. DNA for the CDR3: TGTGCCAGCAGCCAAGGGCCGGGAGTGGGCTACGAGCAGTACTTC.

The sample holds one count of this clone. The chain combines TRBV24-1 with TRBJ2-5; perhaps TRBD1 as D (5 bases). Trimming pared 0 bases from V and 5 bases from J, leaving 15 bases between. Germline CDR1 reads KGHDR; CDR2 reads SFDVKD. CDR3 size: 16 residues. DNA for the CDR3: TGTGCCACCAGTGATTTGGGCAGGGAAGGGCCGGAGACCCAGTACTTC. This encodes CATSDLGREGPETQYF.

As concerns this clone: Other DNA sequences in the sample encode the same CDR3. V and J are TRBV18 and TRBJ2-7, with D possibly being TRBD2 (6 bases). CDR1 is KGHSH and CDR2 is LQKENI in the germline V gene. V was pared by 3 bases and J by 3 bases, with 6 bases between. The CDR3 is 12 residues long. The CDR3: CASSPGGYEQYF. The CDR3 region has the DNA TGTGCCAGCTCACCCGGGGGCTACGAGCAGTACTTC. The variable domain in full, with the rest retrieved from reference TRBV18 and TRBJ2-7, is NAGVMQNPRHLVRRRGQEARLRCSPMKGHSHVYWYRQLPEEGLKFMVYLQKENIIDESGMPKERFSAEFPKEGPSILRIQQVVRGDSAAYFCASSPGGYEQYFGPGTRLTVT.

The chain carries TRBV28 and TRBJ1-3, with TRBD1 matching 9 bases. With 4 bases clipped from V and 7 bases from J, the junction kept 8 bases outside the gene matches. CDR3 length: 15 amino acids. Germline CDR1 reads MDHEN; CDR2 reads SYDVKM. The CDR3 spells CASSYGGTGWNTIYF. The CDR3 bases are TGTGCCAGCAGTTATGGGGGGACAGGGTGGAACACCATATATTTT.

On this clone itself: At the DNA level, this CDR3 is encoded by other sequences in the same sample as well. The gene calls are TRBV28 and TRBJ2-7, with 8 bases identical to TRBD2. This CDR3 region has 15 residues. Trimming cost V 2 bases and J 2 bases; bases outside gene matches: 5. The germline gives CDR1 MDHEN, CDR2 SYDVKM. The CDR3, as DNA: TGTGCCAGCAGTTTAAGCGGCGGGGGGACCTACGAGCAGTACTTC. Protein: CASSLSGGGTYEQYF.

J is TRBJ2-5 and V is TRBV18; TRBD2 aligns across 11 bases. The ends lost 1 base at V and 4 bases at J; junction bases unmatched: 23. The CDR3 sequence is 22 residues long. Germline-derived CDR1 and CDR2 are KGHSH and LQKENI. The CDR3 region is CASSPRTSRSSGRYARRETQYF. The CDR3 DNA reads as TGTGCCAGCTCACCACGCACATCCCGATCTAGCGGGAGGTATGCGAGGCGAGAGACCCAGTACTTC.

The rearrangement uses TRBV14 and TRBJ1-5, with a possible D match to TRBD1 (5 bases). CDR3 length: 16 residues. The germline V gene has CDR1 SGHDN and CDR2 FVKESK. V lost 0 bases to trimming and J lost 3 bases, with 12 bases between them. CDR3 region: CASSQESTGDNQPQHF. CDR3 bases: TGTGCCAGCAGCCAAGAGAGTACAGGTGACAATCAGCCCCAGCATTTT.

This chain uses TRBV11-3 with TRBJ2-3; 11 nucleotides align to TRBD1. The V and J ends lost 5 bases and 3 bases, in that order; junction bases with no gene match: 4. This CDR3 region has 15 residues. Germline V CDR1 and CDR2: SGHNT, YENEEA. The CDR3 nucleotides are TGTGCCAGCAGCCAAGGACAGGGGGCAACAGATACGCAGTATTTT. Translation: CASSQGQGATDTQYF.

The sample holds a few counts of this clone. This chain connects TRBV28 to TRBJ1-2, with D perhaps TRBD1 (5 bases). The germline V and J ends were trimmed by 3 bases and 0 bases, with 8 bases remaining between them. This CDR3 contains 14 residues. Germline CDR1 reads MDHEN; CDR2 reads SYDVKM. For the CDR3, the DNA is TGTGCCAGCAGTTTTGACAGAGCTAACTATGGCTACACCTTC. This codes for CASSFDRANYGYTF.

This clone was observed once. V and J are TRBV28 and TRBJ2-7; 8 nucleotides line up with TRBD1. There are 14 residues in the CDR3. Germline V gene sequence: CDR1 MDHEN, CDR2 SYDVKM. The V segment lost 6 bases and the J segment 2 bases; nucleotides outside the gene matches: 6. The CDR3 region has the DNA TGTGCCAGCAGCCCTACAGGGGGGACCTACGAGCAGTACTTC. This encodes CASSPTGGTYEQYF.

The chain recombines TRBV9 with TRBJ2-2; 7 bases match TRBD2. The CDR3 sequence is 16 residues long. V trimming: 0 bases; J trimming: 6 bases; junction bases outside the gene matches: 8. Germline CDR1 reads SGDLS; CDR2 reads YYNGEE. CDR3 coding DNA: TGTGCCAGCAGCGTAGCCCTCGGGGGGAGGCCCGGGGAGCTGTTTTTT. Encoded protein: CASSVALGGRPGELFF.

The chain carries TRBV6-2 or TRBV6-3 and TRBJ2-7; possibly TRBD2 for D (5 bases). Germline loops: CDR1 MNHEY, CDR2 SVGEGT. The CDR3 sequence is 13 residues long. Trimming removed 4 bases at V and 0 bases at J, with 7 bases between. The CDR3 region is CASSLRDSYEQYF. DNA of the CDR3: TGTGCCAGCAGTTTGAGGGACTCCTACGAGCAGTACTTC.

V and J are TRBV28 and TRBJ2-7; TRBD1 matches 7 bases. With V trimmed by 6 bases and J by 2 bases, 10 bases remained unmatched. This CDR3 contains 15 residues. Germline CDR1 reads MDHEN; CDR2 reads SYDVKM. The CDR3 protein is CASRPRQGWAYEQYF. In nucleotides, the CDR3 is TGTGCCAGCAGACCCAGACAGGGATGGGCCTACGAGCAGTACTTC.

The rearrangement links TRBV10-2 to TRBJ2-2; D gene unclear. The CDR3 loop spans 15 amino acids. Per germline, CDR1 WSHSY and CDR2 SAAADI. The ends were cut back, 5 bases at V and 0 bases at J, with 10 bases in the middle. In nucleotides, the CDR3 is TGCGCCAGCAGTCAAGGCGGAGCGAACACCGGGGAGCTGTTTTTT. It codes for CASSQGGANTGELFF.

The rearrangement uses TRBV5-1 and TRBJ2-7; tentatively, D is TRBD1 (5 bases). Germline loops: CDR1 SGHRS, CDR2 YFSETQ. CDR3 length: 14 amino acids. Trimming stripped 4 bases from V and 1 base from J, with 12 bases between. The DNA of the CDR3 is TGCGCCAGCAGCCGTCAGGGAAATTCCTACGAGCAGTACTTC. It encodes CASSRQGNSYEQYF.

The genes are TRBV5-4 and TRBJ2-1; 10 positions match TRBD2. Germline V gene sequence: CDR1 SGHNT, CDR2 YYREEE (reference sequence). The length of the CDR3 is 15 residues. Unmatched junction bases numbered 8, after V lost 1 base and J lost 10 bases. CDR3 loop: CASSLSSGRAWEQFF. CDR3 nucleotides: TGTGCCAGCAGCTTGTCCAGCGGGAGGGCCTGGGAGCAGTTCTTC.

This clone appeared once. This chain links TRBV11-2 with TRBJ1-1; D uncertain. Trimming cost V 6 bases and J 0 bases, with 14 bases left between them. The CDR3 runs 15 residues. From germline, CDR1 is SGHAT and CDR2 FQNNGV. CDR3 region: CASSTRAGLNTEAFF. CDR3 DNA sequence: TGTGCCAGCAGTACGCGTGCAGGCTTGAACACTGAAGCTTTCTTT.

This chain joins TRBV6-1 and TRBJ2-2; 7 positions agree with TRBD1. The CDR3 contains 12 residues. V gave up 5 bases and J gave up 6 bases; unmatched junction bases: 0. The V gene's germline CDR1 is MNHNS and CDR2 SASEGT. DNA of the CDR3: TGTGCCAGCAGTCAGGGGGCCGGGGAGCTGTTTTTT. Its protein product is CASSQGAGELFF.

This CDR3 is CAWLSGFNYGYTF. CDR3 DNA: TGTGCCTGGCTGTCAGGTTTTAACTATGGCTACACCTTC. The chain employs TRBV30 and TRBJ1-2; no clear D. Germline V gene lookup returns CDR1 GTSNPN and CDR2 SVGIG (reference sequence). Trimming took off 5 bases at V and 1 base at J, with 11 bases between the two ends. The CDR3 has 13 residues.